The clone carrying this TCR beta chain turned up a few times. Its target is unknown. Profiled with immunoSEQ multiplex PCR; TCRdb holds only in-frame clones, not every one. This table has around 150,000 clones, 89% appearing once. The sample comes from a study of cytomegalovirus exposure and HLA in healthy donors. Study outcomes and limitations: The tendency of first-cohort TCR clusters to co-occur in the roughly 120 validation repertoires was the finding of a later analysis. Whilst most TCR sequences proved rare, a subset of public TCRs occurred across many donors.

The validation cohort, a group of 120 subjects, included the donors and was separate from the roughly 600-subject first cohort. The clonotype originates from a woman between 18 and 29 years old in good health and CMV-seropositive. The sequencing sample was made of PBMCs.

The CDR3, as DNA: TGTGCCAGCAGCCTCGGGACCTACGAGCAGTACTTC. It encodes CASSLGTYEQYF. The chain couples TRBV11-3 to TRBJ2-7, with D possibly TRBD2 on 5 matching bases. The CDR3 length is 12 residues. Germline V gene sequence: CDR1 SGHNT, CDR2 YENEEA. Trimming shortened V by 5 bases and J by 2 bases, and 7 bases separated the two germline ends. Variable domain in full (rest from reference TRBV11-3 and TRBJ2-7): EAGVVQSPRYKIIEKKQPVAFWCNPISGHNTLYWYLQNLGQGPELLIRYENEEAVDDSQLPKDRFSAERLKGVDSTLKIQPAELGDSAVYLCASSLGTYEQYFGPGTRLTVT.